Listed here are 9 T cell receptor beta chains from one sample, sequenced in a study of blood T cells in healthy people across ages. It was with a sample-barcoded 5' primer and a J-beta primer mix that a second PCR of roughly 6 to 11 cycles was run. TCRdb fed the 5' RACE reads into MiXCR, producing one record per CDR3 protein. This table holds 1.5 million or so distinct CDR3 sequences, about 43% found once. The sample was blood. The receptors were gathered from a woman younger than 30 in good health.

This chain links TRBV10-3 with TRBJ1-2; 7 nucleotides agree with TRBD1. The V and J ends lost 5 bases and 4 bases, in that order; junction bases with no gene match: 7. This CDR3 spans 14 amino acids. Per the germline V gene, CDR1 is ENHRY and CDR2 is SYGVKD. The CDR3 nucleotides read TGTGCCATCAGTCCAAGTGGGACAGTCTATGGCTACACCTTC. Residues: CAISPSGTVYGYTF.

Comment on this clonotype: A read error may explain this, as a much larger clone is one base away. The chain recombines TRBV5-1 with TRBJ1-1; unclear D gene. The CDR3 loop spans 13 amino acids. Germline-derived CDR1 and CDR2 are SGHRS and YFSETQ. Trimming cost V 2 bases and J 1 base, with 6 bases left between them. The CDR3 DNA reads TGCGCCAGCAGCTTCAACCCGAACACTGAAGCTTTCTTT. The encoded protein is CASSFNPNTEAFF.

The chain links TRBV7-8 to TRBJ1-1; D uncertain. Trimming pared 2 bases from V and 8 bases from J, leaving 9 bases between. CDR3 length: 12 amino acids. Germline loops: CDR1 SGHVS, CDR2 FQNEAQ. The CDR3 loop is CASSLLGYEAFF. Here the CDR3 DNA reads TGTGCCAGCAGCTTACTGGGTTACGAAGCTTTCTTT.

The chain recombines TRBV7-8 with TRBJ2-6, with TRBD1 matching over 8 bases. Germline CDR1 SGHVS, CDR2 FQNEAQ. This CDR3 is 17 amino acids long. V lost 5 bases to trimming and J lost 2 bases; unmatched junction nucleotides: 8. CDR3 DNA: TGTGCCAGCAGCGCGGACAGGGTGCCCACTGGGGCCAACGTCCTGACTTTC. It yields the protein CASSADRVPTGANVLTF.

The chain combines TRBV27 with TRBJ2-3; 7 positions match TRBD1. The germline CDR1 and CDR2 sequences are MNHEY and SMNVEV (reference sequence). The V segment lost 6 bases and the J segment 9 bases; nucleotides outside the gene matches: 15. The CDR3 spans 15 residues. The CDR3 reads CASSPNDREFVTQYF. CDR3 DNA sequence: TGTGCCAGCAGCCCAAATGACAGGGAATTCGTCACGCAGTATTTT.

About this clonotype itself: A much bigger clone sits one base away, suggesting this may be a read error. The rearrangement uses TRBV5-8 and TRBJ2-7; D gene ambiguous. The CDR3 has 18 residues. The V gene's germline CDR1 is SGHTS and CDR2 YDEGEE. V was trimmed by 3 bases and J by 9 bases, leaving 31 bases between them. CDR3 nucleotide sequence: TGTGCCAGCAGCTACCTTAGGGCAAGCGCCCGGGCCCAGGAAGGGCAGTACTTC. Translation gives CASSYLRASARAQEGQYF.

This sequence joins TRBV7-9 and TRBJ1-1; D is unresolved. This CDR3 has 15 amino acids. From germline, CDR1 is SEHNR and CDR2 FQNEAQ (reference sequence). V was cut by 3 bases and J by 0 bases, with 11 bases left in between. CDR3 nucleotides: TGTGCCAGCAGCTTTACCCGGACGGTGAACACTGAAGCTTTCTTT. Amino acid sequence: CASSFTRTVNTEAFF.

The chain is built from TRBV15 and TRBJ2-1; possibly TRBD1 for D (6 bases). The V end lost 2 bases, the J end lost 10 bases, and 18 bases lay between the germline ends. Germline CDR1 and CDR2: LNHNV and YYDKDF (reference sequence). There are 15 residues in the CDR3. The CDR3 coding sequence is TGTGCCACCAGCAGACCCGGACAGTTTCTCTACGAGCAGTTCTTC. Its protein is CATSRPGQFLYEQFF.

The J gene is TRBJ2-3, the V gene TRBV6-1; 10 bases are shared with TRBD2. This CDR3 has 15 residues. Unmatched junction bases numbered 7, after V lost 7 bases and J lost 3 bases. The germline CDR1 and CDR2 sequences are MNHNS and SASEGT. In DNA form, the CDR3 reads TGTGCCAGCAAGGTGGGAGCGGGAGGGACAGATACGCAGTATTTT. Its protein is CASKVGAGGTDTQYF.